There are a few counts of the clone carrying this T cell receptor beta chain. As yet, its antigen is unknown. Expressed TCRB transcripts were sequenced after all isolated RNA was converted to cDNA. Profiling relied on immunoSEQ multiplex PCR, and the TCRdb table lists in-frame clones only, not all of them. The table records around 360,000 clones, around 12% of them present only once. This entry belongs to a study of beta chain features in type 1 diabetes. Study details: All samples combined gave roughly 100,000,000 sorted cells for examination. Regarding the study as a whole: Patients with type 1 diabetes showed fewer VDJ junction insertions and more deletions. Researchers report that Type 1 diabetes patients had moderately but significantly shorter TCRB CDR3s across all four CD4+ subsets. Cells expressing TCR highly could be over-represented by cDNA sequencing.

Trimming left V 4 bases short and J 0 bases short, with 11 bases between. The CDR3 sequence is 14 residues long. Germline CDR1 and CDR2: GTSNPN and SVGIG (reference sequence). This clonotype originated in a young woman with type 1 diabetes. Specimen: naive CD4+ T cells from blood. The V and J genes are TRBV30 and TRBJ2-3, with D perhaps matching TRBD2 (6 bases). The CDR3 DNA reads as TGTGCCTGGAATCGGGAGTTGAGCACAGATACGCAGTATTTT. This encodes CAWNRELSTDTQYF.